This is a list of T cell receptor beta chains from one sample in a study of cytomegalovirus exposure and HLA in healthy donors. The table came from immunoSEQ multiplex PCR; TCRdb's copy has only in-frame clones and leaves some out. The sample includes around 130,000 clones, over 8% of them seen just once. The sample comprised PBMCs. These receptors all stem from a man between 35 and 55 years old in good health and CMV-seronegative. Each CDR3 is given with its conserved first and last residue. The order of the fields is J gene, clone size, CDR3 length, V gene, D gene, CDR3 protein, CDR3 DNA. A D gene is named only where the DNA matches it firmly. Clone size, where shown, is once, few, many, or a class for clones that have expanded.

j_gene: TRBJ2-5
abundance: few
len: 16
v_gene: TRBV11-2
d_gene: TRBD2
CDR3aa: CASSLDRTSGQETQYF
CDR3nt: TGTGCCAGCAGCTTAGACAGGACTAGCGGCCAAGAGACCCAGTACTTC

j_gene: TRBJ1-1
abundance: few
len: 14
v_gene: TRBV5-5
d_gene: -
CDR3aa: CASSLLGANTEAFF
CDR3nt: TGTGCCAGCAGCTTGTTAGGGGCCAACACTGAAGCTTTCTTT

j_gene: TRBJ1-6
abundance: -
len: 14
v_gene: TRBV6-1
d_gene: -
CDR3aa: CASSVQVFNSPPHF
CDR3nt: TGTGCCAGCAGTGTGCAGGTCTTCAACTCACCCCCCCACTTT

j_gene: TRBJ2-1
abundance: -
len: 15
v_gene: TRBV6-1
d_gene: TRBD1
CDR3aa: CASSEGQDNYNEQFF
CDR3nt: TGTGCCAGCAGTGAGGGACAGGATAACTACAATGAGCAGTTCTTC

j_gene: TRBJ1-1
abundance: -
len: 13
v_gene: TRBV6-6
d_gene: -
CDR3aa: CASTEGRATEAFF
CDR3nt: TGTGCCAGCACCGAAGGGCGGGCCACTGAAGCTTTCTTT

j_gene: TRBJ2-3
abundance: few
len: 15
v_gene: TRBV28
d_gene: TRBD1
CDR3aa: CASSAFTGGGDTQYF
CDR3nt: TGTGCCAGCAGCGCCTTTACAGGGGGAGGAGATACGCAGTATTTT

j_gene: TRBJ1-2
abundance: few
len: 14
v_gene: TRBV7-2
d_gene: TRBD1
CDR3aa: CASSPRTGHYGYTF
CDR3nt: TGTGCCAGCAGCCCCAGGACAGGGCACTATGGCTACACCTTC

j_gene: TRBJ2-3
abundance: -
len: 16
v_gene: TRBV9
d_gene: TRBD2
CDR3aa: CASSPLAGGAIDTQYF
CDR3nt: TGTGCCAGCAGCCCCTTAGCGGGGGGTGCGATAGATACGCAGTATTTT

j_gene: TRBJ2-3
abundance: few
len: 16
v_gene: TRBV11-2
d_gene: TRBD2
CDR3aa: CASNRRLATSTDTQYF
CDR3nt: TGTGCCAGCAACCGCCGACTAGCAACTAGCACAGATACGCAGTATTTT

j_gene: TRBJ1-4
abundance: -
len: 17
v_gene: TRBV21-1
d_gene: -
CDR3aa: CASSKTTTGGRGEKLFF
CDR3nt: TGTGCCAGCAGCAAAACAACTACGGGGGGCAGGGGTGAAAAACTGTTTTTT

j_gene: TRBJ2-4
abundance: few
len: 16
v_gene: TRBV28
d_gene: -
CDR3aa: CASTSSLTGSKNIQYF
CDR3nt: TGTGCCAGCACATCGAGCTTAACAGGGTCTAAAAACATTCAGTACTTC

j_gene: TRBJ1-3
abundance: -
len: 14
v_gene: TRBV7-8
d_gene: -
CDR3aa: CASSEQGPGNTIYF
CDR3nt: TGTGCCAGCAGCGAACAGGGCCCCGGAAACACCATATATTTT

j_gene: TRBJ2-7
abundance: few
len: 13
v_gene: TRBV6-1
d_gene: TRBD2
CDR3aa: CASYGGVLYEQYF
CDR3nt: TGTGCCAGTTACGGGGGGGTCTTATACGAGCAGTACTTC

j_gene: TRBJ2-1
abundance: -
len: 14
v_gene: TRBV4-2
d_gene: -
CDR3aa: CASSQGSFYNEQFF
CDR3nt: TGTGCCAGCAGCCAAGGGAGCTTCTACAATGAGCAGTTCTTC

j_gene: TRBJ1-2
abundance: -
len: 14
v_gene: TRBV5-6
d_gene: TRBD1
CDR3aa: CASSSGTGRPFCTF
CDR3nt: TGTGCCAGCAGCTCCGGGACAGGGAGACCTTTTTGCACCTTC

j_gene: TRBJ2-1
abundance: few
len: 17
v_gene: TRBV9
d_gene: TRBD2
CDR3aa: CASSVGGGGPSYNEQFF
CDR3nt: TGTGCCAGCAGCGTAGGGGGCGGGGGGCCCTCCTACAATGAGCAGTTCTTC

j_gene: TRBJ2-4
abundance: few
len: 11
v_gene: TRBV29-1
d_gene: -
CDR3aa: CSVLTWNIQYF
CDR3nt: TGCAGCGTTCTGACTTGGAACATTCAGTACTTC

j_gene: TRBJ1-1
abundance: -
len: 17
v_gene: TRBV11-2
d_gene: -
CDR3aa: CASSLRGRGDMNTEAFF
CDR3nt: TGTGCCAGCAGCTTAAGGGGCAGGGGAGACATGAACACTGAAGCTTTCTTT

j_gene: TRBJ2-5
abundance: few
len: 15
v_gene: TRBV19
d_gene: -
CDR3aa: CASSTRRGNQETQYF
CDR3nt: TGTGCCAGTAGTACTCGCCGGGGGAACCAAGAGACCCAGTACTTC

j_gene: TRBJ2-4
abundance: few
len: 14
v_gene: TRBV19
d_gene: TRBD1
CDR3aa: CASAQGAIKNIQYF
CDR3nt: TGTGCCAGTGCACAGGGGGCTATCAAAAACATTCAGTACTTC

j_gene: TRBJ2-3
abundance: -
len: 17
v_gene: TRBV28
d_gene: -
CDR3aa: CASSLWGGGGPTDTQYF
CDR3nt: TGTGCCAGCAGTTTATGGGGGGGAGGGGGACCCACAGATACGCAGTATTTT

j_gene: TRBJ1-4
abundance: few
len: 13
v_gene: TRBV25-1
d_gene: TRBD1
CDR3aa: CASSGTAHEKLFF
CDR3nt: TGTGCCAGCTCCGGGACAGCTCATGAAAAACTGTTTTTT

j_gene: TRBJ2-7
abundance: -
len: 12
v_gene: TRBV29-1
d_gene: TRBD1
CDR3aa: CSAGQGYYEQYF
CDR3nt: TGCAGCGCCGGACAGGGGTACTACGAGCAGTACTTC

j_gene: TRBJ1-1
abundance: few
len: 16
v_gene: TRBV5-5
d_gene: -
CDR3aa: CASSSALTATNTEAFF
CDR3nt: TGTGCCAGCAGCTCGGCCCTGACAGCAACGAACACTGAAGCTTTCTTT

j_gene: TRBJ2-1
abundance: -
len: 15
v_gene: TRBV7-6
d_gene: TRBD2
CDR3aa: CASSSLAGGYNEQFF
CDR3nt: TGTGCCAGCAGCTCCCTAGCGGGGGGCTACAATGAGCAGTTCTTC

j_gene: TRBJ1-1
abundance: -
len: 14
v_gene: TRBV7-2
d_gene: -
CDR3aa: CASSLSLGNTEAFF
CDR3nt: TGTGCCAGCAGCTTATCACTAGGGAACACTGAAGCTTTCTTT

j_gene: TRBJ2-3
abundance: few
len: 19
v_gene: TRBV11-2
d_gene: TRBD1
CDR3aa: CASSGITPQRQGNTDTQYF
CDR3nt: TGTGCCAGCAGCGGCATCACTCCCCAAAGACAGGGAAACACAGATACGCAGTATTTT

j_gene: TRBJ1-2
abundance: few
len: 13
v_gene: TRBV19
d_gene: TRBD1
CDR3aa: CASSTQGNYGYTF
CDR3nt: TGTGCCAGTAGTACACAGGGGAACTATGGCTACACCTTC

j_gene: TRBJ1-5
abundance: -
len: 13
v_gene: TRBV28
d_gene: -
CDR3aa: CASSPPGNQPQHF
CDR3nt: TGTGCCAGCAGTCCGCCGGGAAATCAGCCCCAGCATTTT

j_gene: TRBJ2-2
abundance: few
len: 14
v_gene: TRBV6-1
d_gene: -
CDR3aa: CASEPLANTGELFF
CDR3nt: TGTGCCAGCGAACCCCTAGCGAACACCGGGGAGCTGTTTTTT

j_gene: TRBJ1-3
abundance: -
len: 13
v_gene: TRBV7-6
d_gene: -
CDR3aa: CASSPGTGNTIYF
CDR3nt: TGTGCCAGCAGCCCGGGGACAGGAAACACCATATATTTT

j_gene: TRBJ2-1
abundance: few
len: 15
v_gene: TRBV9
d_gene: TRBD2
CDR3aa: CASSGAGGALNEQFF
CDR3nt: TGTGCCAGCAGCGGAGCGGGGGGGGCCTTAAATGAGCAGTTCTTC

j_gene: TRBJ1-1
abundance: -
len: 12
v_gene: TRBV19
d_gene: -
CDR3aa: CASSWRNTEAFF
CDR3nt: TGTGCCAGTAGTTGGAGGAACACTGAAGCTTTCTTT

j_gene: TRBJ2-7
abundance: few
len: 13
v_gene: TRBV6-1
d_gene: TRBD1
CDR3aa: CASSRDRAHEQYF
CDR3nt: TGTGCCAGCAGTCGGGACAGGGCCCACGAGCAGTACTTC

j_gene: TRBJ1-1
abundance: -
len: 11
v_gene: TRBV2
d_gene: -
CDR3aa: CASLSETEAFF
CDR3nt: TGTGCCAGCCTTAGTGAAACTGAAGCTTTCTTT